Shown below are 19 T cell receptor beta chains from a single sample sequenced in a study of blood T cells in healthy people across ages. Together with a sample-barcoded 5' primer, a J-beta primer mix was included in a second PCR lasting about 7 to 12 cycles. TCRdb reprocessed the 5' RACE reads with MiXCR, giving one entry per CDR3 protein. This table has more than 500,000 distinct CDR3 sequences, about 25% appearing once. These data were also filed under a second study, of T cells of mothers and their children.

Sequencing was performed on blood. The receptors shown here come from a boy between 2 and 10 years old in good health.

There are a few counts of this clonotype. The rearrangement links TRBV7-9 to TRBJ2-3; 10 bases line up with TRBD2. In germline, CDR1 is SEHNR, CDR2 FQNEAQ (reference sequence). The CDR3 loop spans 16 amino acids. J lost 0 bases, V lost 0 bases, and 0 bases had no gene match. CDR3 nucleotides: TGTGCCAGCAGCTTAGCACTAGCGGGAAGCACAGATACGCAGTATTTT. This codes for CASSLALAGSTDTQYF.

The J gene is TRBJ1-5, the V gene TRBV15; a weak D match, TRBD1 (5 bases). CDR3 length: 18 amino acids. Trimming took 0 bases from V and 2 from J, leaving 17 bases between them. The germline V gene encodes CDR1 LNHNV and CDR2 YYDKDF (reference sequence). The CDR3 loop is CATSREFLGDLGNQPQHF. The CDR3 DNA follows: TGTGCCACCAGCAGAGAATTTTTGGGGGACTTAGGCAATCAGCCCCAGCATTTT. The complete variable domain, with remaining parts taken from reference TRBV15 and TRBJ1-5, reads DAMVIQNPRYQVTQFGKPVTLSCSQTLNHNVMYWYQQKSSQAPKLLFHYYDKDFNNEADTPDNFQSRRPNTSFCFLDIRSPGLGDTAMYLCATSREFLGDLGNQPQHFGDGTRLSIL.

The V and J genes are TRBV5-1 and TRBJ2-5, with TRBD1 identical over 9 bases. V dropped 0 bases and J dropped 11; count of bases not matched to a gene: 8. The CDR3 totals 14 residues. Per germline, CDR1 SGHRS and CDR2 YFSETQ. This CDR3 is CASSLAGTGWNQYF. In DNA, the CDR3 is TGCGCCAGCAGCTTGGCCGGGACAGGGTGGAATCAGTACTTC.

This clonotype was recorded a few times. The chain links TRBV7-9 to TRBJ1-1, with D perhaps matching TRBD1 (5 bases). CDR3 length equals 14 residues. V was clipped by 0 bases and J by 4 bases, with 9 bases between them. CDR1 is SEHNR, CDR2 FQNEAQ, per germline (reference sequence). The CDR3 DNA follows: TGTGCCAGCAGCTTAGCGGGGGGAGTCACTGAAGCTTTCTTT. Translation: CASSLAGGVTEAFF.

The chain carries TRBV29-1 and TRBJ2-1, with 8 bases fitting TRBD2. The germline V gene encodes CDR1 SQVTM and CDR2 ANQGSEA. CDR3 length: 13 residues. The CDR3 loop is CSLAGSSYNEQFF. Here the CDR3 DNA reads TGCAGTTTAGCGGGGAGCTCCTACAATGAGCAGTTCTTC.

The chain is built from TRBV5-6 and TRBJ2-2; 9 nucleotides line up with TRBD1. Germline CDR1 is SGHDT and CDR2 is YYEEEE. The V and J ends lost 2 bases and 4 bases, in that order; junction bases with no gene match: 9. This CDR3 comprises 17 residues. The CDR3, as DNA: TGTGCCAGCAGCTTTAAACAGGGGGCCCTGGGCACCGGGGAGCTGTTTTTT. Translated: CASSFKQGALGTGELFF.

The CDR3 here is CASSPHTSGGAADTQYF. CDR3 nucleotides: TGTGCCAGCAGCCCTCATACTAGCGGGGGGGCAGCAGATACGCAGTATTTT. The chain is built from TRBV11-2 and TRBJ2-3; 13 bases are a match to TRBD2. CDR3 length equals 17 residues. J gave up 4 bases and V 5 bases, and 9 bases lay outside the gene matches. Germline V lookup: CDR1 SGHAT, CDR2 FQNNGV.

The V gene is TRBV9, the J gene TRBJ1-1; D ambiguous. The ends were cut back, 3 bases at V and 3 bases at J, with 9 bases in the middle. Per the germline V gene, CDR1 is SGDLS and CDR2 is YYNGEE. This CDR3 is built from 13 residues. CDR3 loop: CASSDAGDTEAFF. CDR3 bases: TGTGCCAGCAGCGACGCCGGGGACACTGAAGCTTTCTTT.

This chain connects TRBV29-1 to TRBJ2-7; D perhaps matches TRBD1 (5 bases). From germline, CDR1 is SQVTM and CDR2 ANQGSEA. V lost 0 bases and J lost 3, with 9 bases in between. The length of the CDR3 is 13 residues. CDR3 sequence: CSVEDHRSYEQYF. The CDR3 DNA sequence: TGCAGCGTTGAAGATCACAGGAGCTACGAGCAGTACTTC.

This clonotype was counted only a few times. The chain combines TRBV2 with TRBJ1-6, with 9 nucleotides matching TRBD1. J gave up 9 bases and V 7 bases, and 10 bases lay outside the gene matches. The CDR3 contains 15 residues. CDR1 and CDR2 from the germline V gene are SNHLY and FYNNEI. The CDR3 protein is CASIRDREAPSPLHF. As DNA, the CDR3 is TGTGCCAGCATACGGGACAGGGAAGCCCCTTCACCCCTCCACTTT.

Only a few counts were recorded for this clonotype. V and J are TRBV5-4 and TRBJ2-1; 10 nucleotides line up with TRBD1. The V gene end was trimmed by 4 bases and the J gene end by 2 bases; junction bases not matched to a gene: 3. The CDR3 is made up of 15 amino acids. CDR1 SGHNT and CDR2 YYREEE come from the germline V gene (reference sequence). The CDR3 sequence is CASSRDRGAYNEQFF. The CDR3 DNA reads TGTGCCAGCAGCCGGGACAGGGGCGCCTACAATGAGCAGTTCTTC.

Many counts were recorded for this clonotype. The rearrangement joins TRBV7-9 to TRBJ2-5, with 7 bases matching TRBD1. The V and J ends lost 5 bases and 7 bases, in that order; junction bases with no gene match: 13. Germline V gives CDR1 SEHNR, CDR2 FQNEAQ (reference sequence). The CDR3 is 15 residues long. The CDR3 protein is CASSQTGAGIATQYF. Here the CDR3 DNA reads TGTGCCAGCAGCCAAACAGGGGCCGGAATCGCGACCCAGTACTTC.

The J gene is TRBJ2-1, the V gene TRBV7-9; D may be TRBD1 (6 bases). Per the germline V gene, CDR1 is SEHNR and CDR2 is FQNEAQ (reference sequence). The V and J ends lost 6 bases and 8 bases respectively, with 17 bases between them. The CDR3 spans 14 residues. DNA of the CDR3: TGTGCCAGCAGTTTAAGTCAGGGGAAGGATGAGCAGTTCTTC. As protein: CASSLSQGKDEQFF.

The chain has TRBV4-1 and TRBJ2-5; no clear D gene. The CDR3 covers 15 residues. CDR1 and CDR2 (germline): MGHRA, YSYEKL. V was cut by 3 bases and J by 1 base, with 12 bases left in between. The CDR3 coding sequence is TGCGCCAGCAGCCATCTGAGGTGGGGCCAAGAGACCCAGTACTTC. It codes for CASSHLRWGQETQYF.

CDR3 sequence reads: CASSQGGLNYGYTF. DNA of the CDR3: TGTGCCAGCAGCCAAGGAGGGCTTAACTATGGCTACACCTTC. The chain joins TRBV14 to TRBJ1-2; D unresolved. Germline lookup yields CDR1 SGHDN and CDR2 FVKESK. The CDR3 runs to 14 residues. Trimming took off 1 base at V and 1 base at J, with 7 bases between the two ends.

The CDR3 nucleotides read TGTGCCAGCAGCTTAGTAGCGGGAGGGCCCTTGGATGAGCAGTTCTTC. Protein sequence: CASSLVAGGPLDEQFF. The rearrangement joins TRBV7-9 to TRBJ2-1, with 11 bases aligning to TRBD2. There are 16 residues in the CDR3. In germline, CDR1 is SEHNR, CDR2 FQNEAQ (reference sequence). V lost 1 base, J lost 8 bases, and 7 bases stayed unmatched.

This clonotype has only a few counts. The chain is built from TRBV10-3 and TRBJ2-7; D gene uncertain. The ends were cut back, 0 bases at V and 4 bases at J, with 13 bases in the middle. Looked up from germline, CDR1 is ENHRY and CDR2 is SYGVKD. CDR3 size: 15 residues. CDR3 residues: CAISESRGSGYEQYF. The CDR3 bases are TGTGCCATCAGTGAGTCCCGCGGTTCTGGGTACGAGCAGTACTTC.

Turning to this clonotype: Because it lacks the conserved phenylalanine or tryptophan at the end, this CDR3 is likely a read error. The rearrangement uses TRBV29-1 and TRBJ1-1, with TRBD1 as a possible D gene (5 bases). The germline V and J ends were trimmed by 6 bases and 5 bases, with 10 bases remaining between them. The germline CDR1 and CDR2 sequences are SQVTM and ANQGSEA. This CDR3 comprises 11 residues. DNA for the CDR3: TGCAGCGTCGACAGTGTAACTGAAGCTTTCCTT. This gives the protein CSVDSVTEAFL.

This clonotype was observed a handful of times. The CDR3 loop reads CASRGSRGDEKLFF. In DNA, the CDR3 is TGTGCCAGCAGAGGGTCCAGAGGAGATGAAAAACTGTTTTTT. V gene TRBV6-6 combines with J gene TRBJ1-4; D is undetermined. CDR1 and CDR2 from the germline V gene are MNHNY and SVGAGI (reference sequence). The CDR3 contains 14 residues. V was trimmed by 6 bases and J by 6 bases, leaving 14 bases between them.